Below are 12 T cell receptor beta chains sequenced from a single sample in a study of blood T cell repertoires in COVID-19 (dated by TCRdb to 2020 to 2022). Library prep was done by the immunoSEQ multiplex PCR assay. TCRdb obtained this table from immuneACCESS and retained in-frame rearrangements with V and J assigned. These tables miss some clones; where compared with another copy, unresolved V genes account for less than half of the shortfall, and the remainder is unexplained. The sample includes some 41,000 clones, with roughly nine tenths observed a single time. The ten largest clones add up to 15% to 17% of the sample. The sequenced sample was peripheral blood. These receptors originate from a woman aged 30 to 39 in a cohort sampled during active COVID-19.

The rearrangement links TRBV19 to TRBJ2-7; 7 bases map to TRBD2. Germline V gene sequence: CDR1 LNHDA, CDR2 SQIVND (reference sequence). The CDR3 is 14 amino acids. The V gene end was trimmed by 4 bases and the J gene end by 0 bases; junction bases not matched to a gene: 3. The CDR3 sequence is CASSTASGSYEQYF. In nucleotides, the CDR3 is TGTGCCAGTAGTACGGCTAGCGGCTCCTACGAGCAGTACTTC.

The chain couples TRBV29-1 to TRBJ2-5; 8 nucleotides line up with TRBD2. CDR3 length: 14 amino acids. Per germline, CDR1 SQVTM and CDR2 ANQGSEA. V trimming: 4 bases; J trimming: 7 bases; junction bases outside the gene matches: 11. The CDR3, as DNA: TGCAGCGTTGTTCCAGCGGGGGTGGTGCCGACCCAGTACTTC. The encoded protein is CSVVPAGVVPTQYF. Full variable domain (missing parts from reference TRBV29-1 and TRBJ2-5): SAVISQKPSRDICQRGTSLTIQCQVDSQVTMMFWYRQQPGQSLTLIATANQGSEATYESGFVIDKFPISRPNLTFSTLTVSNMSPEDSSIYLCSVVPAGVVPTQYFGPGTRLLVL.

The gene calls are TRBV28 and TRBJ2-7; maybe TRBD2 (5 bases). V was clipped by 5 bases and J by 3 bases, with 14 bases between them. Germline V lookup: CDR1 MDHEN, CDR2 SYDVKM. This CDR3 spans 14 amino acids. CDR3 nucleotide sequence: TGTGCCAGCAGTAATGGTAGCGCCAACTACGAGCAGTACTTC. Translation gives CASSNGSANYEQYF.

This clone was detected only once. The rearrangement links TRBV11-3 to TRBJ2-5; 7 bases map to TRBD1. Trimming at V came to 4 bases and at J to 2 bases, leaving 4 bases not matched to a gene. Germline V gene data show CDR1 as SGHNT and CDR2 as YENEEA. The CDR3 extends over 14 amino acids. Written as DNA, the CDR3 is TGTGCCAGCAGCTCAACAGGGGCTCAAGAGACCCAGTACTTC. Its translation is CASSSTGAQETQYF. The variable domain in full, completed from reference TRBV11-3 and TRBJ2-5, reads EAGVVQSPRYKIIEKKQPVAFWCNPISGHNTLYWYLQNLGQGPELLIRYENEEAVDDSQLPKDRFSAERLKGVDSTLKIQPAELGDSAVYLCASSSTGAQETQYFGPGTRLLVL.

This clone showed up just once. The chain has TRBV11-3 and TRBJ2-3; 8 bases agree with TRBD2. V was clipped by 1 base and J by 3 bases; unmatched bases: 6. Germline V CDR1 and CDR2: SGHNT, YENEEA. The CDR3 spans 16 residues. The CDR3, as DNA: TGTGCCAGCAGCTTAGGGTCGGGAGGGGTAACAGATACGCAGTATTTT. This translates into CASSLGSGGVTDTQYF.

This chain connects TRBV19 to TRBJ2-2; 9 nucleotides line up with TRBD2. Germline-derived CDR1 and CDR2 are LNHDA and SQIVND (reference sequence). V shed 3 bases, J shed 0 bases, and the junction held 5 bases outside the gene matches. The CDR3 covers 17 residues. In DNA, the CDR3 is TGTGCCAGTAGTATCGGGGGCGGGAGGGCGAACACCGGGGAGCTGTTTTTT. As protein: CASSIGGGRANTGELFF.

The chain joins TRBV6-5 to TRBJ1-1; D perhaps matches TRBD1 (5 bases). Trimming stripped 5 bases from V and 4 bases from J, with 11 bases between. This CDR3 spans 13 amino acids. Germline loops: CDR1 MNHEY, CDR2 SVGAGI. In DNA, the CDR3 is TGTGCCAGCAGTCTCATAGACAGCACTGAAGCTTTCTTT. Its translation is CASSLIDSTEAFF.

The chain carries TRBV30 and TRBJ2-7, with 11 positions matching TRBD2. This CDR3 spans 14 amino acids. CDR1 is GTSNPN, CDR2 SVGIG, per germline (reference sequence). V shed 2 bases, J shed 6 bases, and the junction held 6 bases outside the gene matches. The CDR3 spells CAWSRGTSGREQYF. In DNA, the CDR3 is TGTGCCTGGAGTCGGGGGACTAGCGGTCGCGAGCAGTACTTC.

The chain carries TRBV27 and TRBJ2-7; TRBD1 matches at 7 bases. This CDR3 has 13 residues. J lost 6 bases, V lost 8 bases, and 10 bases had no gene match. The germline V gene has CDR1 MNHEY and CDR2 SMNVEV (reference sequence). CDR3 coding DNA: TGTGCCAGCGAAGACAGGGAAAAGGGCGAGCAGTACTTC. Its translation: CASEDREKGEQYF.

The V call is TRBV5-6, the J call TRBJ2-1; the match to TRBD2 covers 12 bases. The CDR3 has 15 residues. The J segment lost 6 bases and the V segment lost 3 bases, leaving 4 bases of the junction unmatched. Germline V gene data show CDR1 as SGHDT and CDR2 as YYEEEE. The CDR3 spells CASSWALAGGNEQFF. DNA for the CDR3: TGTGCCAGCAGCTGGGCACTAGCGGGAGGCAATGAGCAGTTCTTC. The full variable domain, completed using reference TRBV5-6 and TRBJ2-1, is DAGVTQSPTHLIKTRGQQVTLRCSPKSGHDTVSWYQQALGQGPQFIFQYYEEEERQRGNFPDRFSGHQFPNYSSELNVNALLLGDSALYLCASSWALAGGNEQFFGPGTRLTVL.

The chain is built from TRBV10-3 and TRBJ2-2, with D tentatively TRBD2 (5 bases). Trimming removed 5 bases from V and 4 bases from J, with 11 bases in between. CDR3 size: 14 residues. Germline V lookup: CDR1 ENHRY, CDR2 SYGVKD. CDR3 in DNA: TGTGCCATCAGTCTGGGGAGTGGCACCGGGGAGCTGTTTTTT. As protein: CAISLGSGTGELFF.

The V gene is TRBV7-2, the J gene TRBJ1-5, with 10 positions matching TRBD1. Germline CDR1 reads SGHTA; CDR2 reads FQGNSA. V dropped 2 bases and J dropped 0; count of bases not matched to a gene: 10. The CDR3 extends over 19 amino acids. The CDR3 is CASSLYLGTGAYSNQPQHF. CDR3 DNA: TGTGCCAGCAGCTTATACCTAGGGACAGGGGCCTATAGCAATCAGCCCCAGCATTTT.